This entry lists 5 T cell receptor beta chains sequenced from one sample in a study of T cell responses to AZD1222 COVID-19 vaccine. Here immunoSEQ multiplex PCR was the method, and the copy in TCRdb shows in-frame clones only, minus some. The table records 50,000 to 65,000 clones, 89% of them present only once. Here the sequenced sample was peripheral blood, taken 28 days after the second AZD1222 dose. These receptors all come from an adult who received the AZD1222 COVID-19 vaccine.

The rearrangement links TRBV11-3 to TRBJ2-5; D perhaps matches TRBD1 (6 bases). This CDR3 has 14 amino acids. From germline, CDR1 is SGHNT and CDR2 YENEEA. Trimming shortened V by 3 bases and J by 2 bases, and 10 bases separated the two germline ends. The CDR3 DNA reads TGTGCCAGCAGCTTGTGGACAGTACAAGAGACCCAGTACTTC. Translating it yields CASSLWTVQETQYF.

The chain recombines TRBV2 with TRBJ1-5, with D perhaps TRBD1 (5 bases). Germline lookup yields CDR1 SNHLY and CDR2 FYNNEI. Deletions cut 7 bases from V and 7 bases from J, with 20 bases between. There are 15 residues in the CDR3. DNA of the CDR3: TGTGCCAGCAAAGGGGTTGGGGCAGTTCAACAGCCCCAGCATTTT. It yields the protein CASKGVGAVQQPQHF.

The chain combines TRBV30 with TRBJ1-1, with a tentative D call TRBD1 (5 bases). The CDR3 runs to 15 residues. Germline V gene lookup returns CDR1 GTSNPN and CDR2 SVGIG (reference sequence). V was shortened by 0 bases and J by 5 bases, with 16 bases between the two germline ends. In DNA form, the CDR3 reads TGTGCCTGGAGTGTAGGTCTAGGACAAAGTACTGAAGCTTTCTTT. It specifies CAWSVGLGQSTEAFF.

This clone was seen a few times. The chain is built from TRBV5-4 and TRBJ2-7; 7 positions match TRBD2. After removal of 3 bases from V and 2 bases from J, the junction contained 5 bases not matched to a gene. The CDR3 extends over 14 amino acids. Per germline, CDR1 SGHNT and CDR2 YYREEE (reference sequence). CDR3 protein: CASSSGGSAYEQYF. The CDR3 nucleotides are TGTGCCAGCAGCTCGGGCGGGAGCGCCTACGAGCAGTACTTC.

The CDR3: CASSLVGPDTDTQYF. DNA of the CDR3: TGCGCCAGCAGCTTGGTGGGACCGGACACAGATACGCAGTATTTT. V usage is TRBV5-1 and J usage is TRBJ2-3; D is perhaps TRBD1 or TRBD2 (5 bases each). This CDR3 spans 15 amino acids. Germline V CDR1 and CDR2: SGHRS, YFSETQ. V dropped 0 bases and J dropped 2 bases, with 10 bases sitting between them.